This T cell receptor (beta chain) was identified during a study of control samples from healthy donors and cancer patients. Clones were sequenced by immunoSEQ multiplex PCR, and TCRdb holds only the in-frame ones, with some missing. The data contain 200,000 to 250,000 clones, just under 95% of them singletons. CDR3 length: 17 amino acids. The sequenced sample consisted of blood. The V gene is TRBV21-1, the J gene TRBJ1-2. TRBV21-1 corresponds to a pseudogene. This clonotype was obtained from a man aged 50-60 years in good health. CDR3 sequence reads: CASSKCRVPVLYYGYTF. The DNA for the CDR3 is TGTGCCAGCAGCAAATGTCGGGTACCCGTCCTTTACTATGGCTACACCTTC.